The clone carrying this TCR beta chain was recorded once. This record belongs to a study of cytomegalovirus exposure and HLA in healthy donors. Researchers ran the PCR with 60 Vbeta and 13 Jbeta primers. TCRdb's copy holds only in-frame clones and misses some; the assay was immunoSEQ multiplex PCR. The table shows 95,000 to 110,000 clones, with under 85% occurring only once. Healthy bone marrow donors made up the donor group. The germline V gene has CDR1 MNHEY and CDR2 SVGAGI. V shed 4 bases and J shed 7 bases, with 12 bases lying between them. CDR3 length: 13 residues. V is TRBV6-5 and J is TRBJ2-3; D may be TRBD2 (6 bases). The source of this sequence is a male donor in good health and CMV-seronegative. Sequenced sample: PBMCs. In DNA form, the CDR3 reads TGTGCCAGCAGTTGGGGGACTCCCAATACGCAGTATTTT. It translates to CASSWGTPNTQYF.